The TCR beta chain under discussion was sequenced for a study of a mutant IDH1 vaccine in newly diagnosed glioma. Study information: Vaccines were first given 4-6 weeks after radiotherapy alone, or with temozolomide cycles.

Profiled with immunoSEQ multiplex PCR; TCRdb holds only in-frame clones, not every one. The data show 45,000 to 65,000 clones, roughly 81% seen once. Comment on this clone: Antigen unknown.

Losses at the gene ends were 4 bases for V and 7 bases for J; bases not matched to a gene: 13. CDR3 length: 15 amino acids. Germline CDR1 and CDR2: GTSNPN and SVGIG (reference sequence). Time point noted: week 23, last vaccination. In the vaccine, a single dose held 300 ug of the mutant IDH1 20-mer peptide, along with topical imiquimod. Source: PBMCs, taken from a glioma patient whose treatment included an IDH1 peptide vaccine. The TCR sequence derives from a middle-aged woman with glioma. Some clones in this sample may be carry-over from other donors' samples. V usage is TRBV30 and J usage is TRBJ2-4, with TRBD2 identical over 7 bases. CDR3 sequence: CAWTSRPGGENIQYF. The CDR3 bases are TGTGCCTGGACCTCACGGCCGGGGGGAGAGAACATTCAGTACTTC. Combining the CDR3 with reference TRBV30 and TRBJ2-4 gives the whole variable domain SQTIHQWPATLVQPVGSPLSLECTVEGTSNPNLYWYRQAAGRGLQLLFYSVGIGQISSEVPQNLSASRPQDRQFILSSKKLLLSDSGFYLCAWTSRPGGENIQYFGAGTRLSVL.